The sequence of this T cell receptor (beta chain) was determined in a study of blood T cell repertoires in COVID-19. Looking at the study overall: The study drew acute and convalescent COVID-19 samples from the United States, Italy and Spain. The analysed material was cDNA or gDNA that came from T cells, B-cell-depleted T cells, or PBMCs.

Libraries were prepared by immunoSEQ multiplex PCR; TCRdb keeps only in-frame clonotypes and omits some of them. The table includes 55,000 to 75,000 clones, under 90% detected once. Germline V gene data show CDR1 as KGHDR and CDR2 as SFDVKD. This CDR3 is 15 amino acids long. Trimming stripped 1 base from V and 2 bases from J, with 9 bases between. The material sequenced was peripheral blood. The rearrangement joins TRBV24-1 to TRBJ2-3; D not resolved. The receptor's source is a man between 70 and 80 years old who had recovered from COVID-19. The CDR3 reads CATSDLTDHTDTQYF. The CDR3 nucleotides read TGTGCCACCAGTGATTTAACAGACCACACAGATACGCAGTATTTT.